This T cell receptor (beta chain) was captured in a study of T-cell reconstitution after alpha-beta-depleted transplantation in children. Findings and caveats of the study: Diversity of TCRbeta at day 60 was high in some patients, arising from surviving recipient T cells and thymic progenitors.

This CDR3 spans 15 amino acids. CDR1 is MNHEY, CDR2 SMNVEV, per germline (reference sequence). Trimming removed 1 base at V and 2 bases at J, with 9 bases between. In regard to this clonotype: Its antigen remains unknown.

Unique molecular identifiers were used to barcode this TCRbeta library. TCRdb re-called the PCR reads with MiXCR, one entry per CDR3 protein. The profile shows 530,000 or so distinct CDR3 sequences, 27% of them singletons. The starting material was PBMCs, obtained before TCRalphabeta/CD19-depleted stem cell transplant. The rearrangement joins TRBV27 to TRBJ2-1; D is perhaps TRBD2 (6 bases). This clonotype was sampled from a boy under two years old with Wiskott-Aldrich syndrome, due to receive a stem cell transplant. CDR3 nucleotides: TGTGCCAGCAGTTTATGGGCGGGGACCTACAATGAGCAGTTCTTC. This codes for CASSLWAGTYNEQFF.